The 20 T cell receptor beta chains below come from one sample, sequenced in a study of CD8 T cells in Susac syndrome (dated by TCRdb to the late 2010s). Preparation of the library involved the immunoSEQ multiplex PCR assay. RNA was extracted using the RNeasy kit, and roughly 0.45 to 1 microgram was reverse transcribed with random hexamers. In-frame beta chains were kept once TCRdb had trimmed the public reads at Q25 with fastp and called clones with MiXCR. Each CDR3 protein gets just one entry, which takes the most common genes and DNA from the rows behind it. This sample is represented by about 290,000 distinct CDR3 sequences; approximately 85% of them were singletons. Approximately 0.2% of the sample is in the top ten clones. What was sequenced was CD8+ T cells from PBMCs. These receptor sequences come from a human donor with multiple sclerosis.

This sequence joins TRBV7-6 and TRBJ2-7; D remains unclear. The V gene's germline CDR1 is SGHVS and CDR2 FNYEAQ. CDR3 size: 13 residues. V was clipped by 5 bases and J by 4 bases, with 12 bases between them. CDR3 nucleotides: TGTGCCAGCAGCCCTGAGTTCGGTTACGAGCAGTACTTC. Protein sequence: CASSPEFGYEQYF. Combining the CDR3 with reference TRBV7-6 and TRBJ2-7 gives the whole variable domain GAGVSQSPRYKVTKRGQDVALRCDPISGHVSLYWYRQALGQGPEFLTYFNYEAQQDKSGLPNDRFSAERPEGSISTLTIQRTEQRDSAMYRCASSPEFGYEQYFGPGTRLTVT.

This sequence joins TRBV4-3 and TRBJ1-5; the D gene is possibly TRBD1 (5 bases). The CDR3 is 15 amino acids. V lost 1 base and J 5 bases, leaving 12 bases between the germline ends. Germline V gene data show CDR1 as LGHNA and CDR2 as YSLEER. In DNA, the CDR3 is TGCGCCAGCAGCCAAGGGGTTGCGGGGCATCAGCCCCAGCATTTT. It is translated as CASSQGVAGHQPQHF.

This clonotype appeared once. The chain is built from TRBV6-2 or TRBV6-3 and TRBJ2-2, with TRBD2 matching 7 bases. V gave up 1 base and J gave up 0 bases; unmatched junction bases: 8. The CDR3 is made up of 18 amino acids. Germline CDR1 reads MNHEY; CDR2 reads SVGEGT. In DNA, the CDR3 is TGTGCCAGCAGTTACTTGTTGTTTGGGGGGGCGAACACCGGGGAGCTGTTTTTT. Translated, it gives CASSYLLFGGANTGELFF.

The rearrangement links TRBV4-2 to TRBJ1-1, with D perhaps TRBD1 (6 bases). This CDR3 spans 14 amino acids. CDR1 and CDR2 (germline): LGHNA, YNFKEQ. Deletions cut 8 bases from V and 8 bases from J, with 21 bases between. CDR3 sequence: CASESTRTAGEAFF. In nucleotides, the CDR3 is TGTGCCAGCGAATCTACCCGGACAGCAGGGGAAGCTTTCTTT.

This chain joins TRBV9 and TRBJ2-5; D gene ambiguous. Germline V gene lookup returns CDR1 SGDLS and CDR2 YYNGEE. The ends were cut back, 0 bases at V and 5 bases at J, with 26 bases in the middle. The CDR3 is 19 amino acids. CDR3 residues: CASSVATVSLARESETQYF. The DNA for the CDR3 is TGTGCCAGCAGCGTAGCTACGGTTTCCTTGGCTAGAGAGAGTGAGACCCAGTACTTC.

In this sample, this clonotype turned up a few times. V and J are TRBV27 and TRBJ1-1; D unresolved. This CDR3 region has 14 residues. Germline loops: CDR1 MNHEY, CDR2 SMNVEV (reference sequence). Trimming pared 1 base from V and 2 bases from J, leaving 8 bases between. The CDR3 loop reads CASSLLASNTEAFF. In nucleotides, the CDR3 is TGTGCCAGCAGTTTATTGGCCTCAAACACTGAAGCTTTCTTT.

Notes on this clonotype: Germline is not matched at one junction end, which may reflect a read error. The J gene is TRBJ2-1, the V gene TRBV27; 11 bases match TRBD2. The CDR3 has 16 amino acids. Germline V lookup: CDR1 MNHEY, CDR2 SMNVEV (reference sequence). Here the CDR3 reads CASGLSPSGGYNEQFF. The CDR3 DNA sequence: TGTGCCAGCGGTTTATCGCCTAGCGGGGGGTACAATGAGCAGTTCTTC.

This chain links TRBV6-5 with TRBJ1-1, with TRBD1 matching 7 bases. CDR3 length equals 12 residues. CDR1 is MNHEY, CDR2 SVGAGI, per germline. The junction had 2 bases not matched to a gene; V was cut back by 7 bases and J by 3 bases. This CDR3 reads CASTQGDTEAFF. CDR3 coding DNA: TGTGCCAGCACTCAGGGGGACACTGAAGCTTTCTTT.

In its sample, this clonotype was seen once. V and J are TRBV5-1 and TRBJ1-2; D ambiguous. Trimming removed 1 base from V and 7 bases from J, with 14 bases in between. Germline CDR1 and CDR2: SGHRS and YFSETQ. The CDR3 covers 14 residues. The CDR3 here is CASSLTFATPGYTF. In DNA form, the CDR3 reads TGCGCCAGCAGCTTGACGTTCGCGACTCCTGGCTACACCTTC.

CDR3 coding DNA: TGTGCCAGCAGCTTGGCTCGACACGTAATTAGCACAGATACGCAGTATTTT. Protein: CASSLARHVISTDTQYF. This chain connects TRBV5-6 to TRBJ2-3; D is ambiguous. V lost 0 bases to trimming and J lost 0 bases, with 14 bases between them. This CDR3 is 17 amino acids long. Germline V gene data show CDR1 as SGHDT and CDR2 as YYEEEE.

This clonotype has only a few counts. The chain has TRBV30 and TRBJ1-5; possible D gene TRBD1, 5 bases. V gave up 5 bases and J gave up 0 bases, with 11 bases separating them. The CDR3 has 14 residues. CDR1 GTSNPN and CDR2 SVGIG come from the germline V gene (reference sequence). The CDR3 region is CAWSGGYSNQPQHF. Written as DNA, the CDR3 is TGTGCCTGGTCGGGGGGGTATAGCAATCAGCCCCAGCATTTT.

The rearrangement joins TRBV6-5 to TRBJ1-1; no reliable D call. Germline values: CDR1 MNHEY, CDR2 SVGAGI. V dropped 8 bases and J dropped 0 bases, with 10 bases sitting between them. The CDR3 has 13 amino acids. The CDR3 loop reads CASGTAMNTEAFF. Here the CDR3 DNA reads TGTGCCAGCGGTACAGCCATGAACACTGAAGCTTTCTTT.

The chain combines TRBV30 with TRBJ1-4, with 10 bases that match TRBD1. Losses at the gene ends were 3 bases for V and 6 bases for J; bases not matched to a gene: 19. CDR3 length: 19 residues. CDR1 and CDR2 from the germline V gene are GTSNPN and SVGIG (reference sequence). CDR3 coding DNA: TGTGCCTGGAGGCCCGGGACAGGGGATTTTAAGAGGCTTGATGAAAAACTGTTTTTT. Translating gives CAWRPGTGDFKRLDEKLFF.

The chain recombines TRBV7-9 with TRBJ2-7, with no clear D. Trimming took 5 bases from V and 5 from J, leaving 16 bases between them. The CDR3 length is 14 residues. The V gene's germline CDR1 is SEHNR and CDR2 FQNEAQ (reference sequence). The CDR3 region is CASSPKTPPHEQYF. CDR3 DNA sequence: TGTGCCAGCAGCCCCAAGACTCCCCCGCACGAGCAGTACTTC.

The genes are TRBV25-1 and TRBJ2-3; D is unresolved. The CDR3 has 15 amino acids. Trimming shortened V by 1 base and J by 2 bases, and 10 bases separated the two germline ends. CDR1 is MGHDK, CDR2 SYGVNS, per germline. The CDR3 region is CASSESRSNTDTQYF. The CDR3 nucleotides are TGTGCCAGCAGTGAATCTCGGTCTAACACAGATACGCAGTATTTT.

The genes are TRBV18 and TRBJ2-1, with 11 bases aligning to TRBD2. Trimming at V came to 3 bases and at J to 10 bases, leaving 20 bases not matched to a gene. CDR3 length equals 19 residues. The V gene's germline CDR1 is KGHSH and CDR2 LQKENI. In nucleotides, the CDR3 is TGTGCCAGCTCACCTACCCGGCGTCTAGCGGGAGGCGTCACCGGGGAGCAGTTCTTC. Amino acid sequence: CASSPTRRLAGGVTGEQFF.

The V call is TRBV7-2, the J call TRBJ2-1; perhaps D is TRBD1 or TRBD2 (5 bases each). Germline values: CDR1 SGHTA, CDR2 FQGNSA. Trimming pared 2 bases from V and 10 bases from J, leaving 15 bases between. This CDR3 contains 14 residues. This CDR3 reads CASSLIFGTLEQFF. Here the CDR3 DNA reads TGTGCCAGCAGCTTAATTTTCGGGACCCTAGAGCAGTTCTTC. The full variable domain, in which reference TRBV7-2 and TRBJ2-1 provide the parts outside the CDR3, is GAGVSQSPSNKVTEKGKDVELRCDPISGHTALYWYRQSLGQGLEFLIYFQGNSAPDKSGLPSDRFSAERTGGSVSTLTIQRTQQEDSAVYLCASSLIFGTLEQFFGPGTRLTVL.

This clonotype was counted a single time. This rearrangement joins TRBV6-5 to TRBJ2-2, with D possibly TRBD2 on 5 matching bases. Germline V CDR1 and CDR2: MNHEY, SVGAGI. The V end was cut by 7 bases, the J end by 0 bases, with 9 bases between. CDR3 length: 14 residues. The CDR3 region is CASMQRTNTGELFF. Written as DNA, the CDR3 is TGTGCCAGCATGCAGCGGACGAACACCGGGGAGCTGTTTTTT.

Here the CDR3 reads CASSWDGESYEQYF. The CDR3 DNA follows: TGTGCCAGCAGTTGGGACGGAGAGTCCTACGAGCAGTACTTC. This rearrangement joins TRBV27 to TRBJ2-7; D possibly uses TRBD1 or TRBD2 (5 bases each). The CDR3 covers 14 residues. The V gene lost 4 bases and the J gene lost 1 base, with 11 bases spanning the gap. From germline, CDR1 is MNHEY and CDR2 SMNVEV (reference sequence).

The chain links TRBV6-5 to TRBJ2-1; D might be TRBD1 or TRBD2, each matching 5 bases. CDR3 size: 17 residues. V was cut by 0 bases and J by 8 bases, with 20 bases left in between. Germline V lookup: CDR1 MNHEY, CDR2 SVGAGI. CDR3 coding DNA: TGTGCCAGCAGTTACTCGACCGAGGGACCGACCGACGATGAGCAGTTCTTC. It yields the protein CASSYSTEGPTDDEQFF.